This TCR beta chain was recorded in a study of memory CD4+ T cells and cytomegalovirus serostatus. Study-wide points: A US-trained random forest predicted CMV serostatus with median AUC about 0.92.

The sort gate was single viable CD3+CD4+CD8-CD45RO+ cells for memory CD4+ T cells. After thawing, CD4+ T cells were positively selected. Only in-frame clones appear in the TCRdb table, and some are missing; sequencing was by immunoSEQ multiplex PCR. The table lists about 75,000 clones, 60% to 80% of them singletons, with 2.5% to 3% in the top ten. CDR1 is MNHEY, CDR2 SVGAGI, per germline. The CDR3 spans 14 residues. The ends were cut back, 5 bases at V and 8 bases at J, with 18 bases in the middle. On this clone: Its antigen is as yet unknown.

The sequencing sample was made of memory CD4+ T cells from blood. The TCR was taken from an adult in good health and CMV-seropositive. This chain uses TRBV6-5 with TRBJ1-1; possibly TRBD1 for D (6 bases). The CDR3 region is CASSLRTERREAFF. The CDR3 DNA reads as TGTGCCAGCAGTCTCCGGACAGAAAGGAGGGAAGCTTTCTTT.